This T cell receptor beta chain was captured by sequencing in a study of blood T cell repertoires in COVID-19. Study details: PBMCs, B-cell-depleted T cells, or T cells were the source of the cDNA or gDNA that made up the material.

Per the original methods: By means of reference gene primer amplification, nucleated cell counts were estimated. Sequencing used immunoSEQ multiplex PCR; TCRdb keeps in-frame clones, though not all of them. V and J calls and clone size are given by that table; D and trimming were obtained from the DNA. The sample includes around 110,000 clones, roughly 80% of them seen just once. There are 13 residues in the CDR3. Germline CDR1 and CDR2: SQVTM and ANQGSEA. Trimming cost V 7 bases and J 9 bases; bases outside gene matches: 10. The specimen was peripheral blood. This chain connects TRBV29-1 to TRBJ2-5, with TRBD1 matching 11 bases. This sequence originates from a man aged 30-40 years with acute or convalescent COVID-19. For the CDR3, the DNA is TGCAGCGCCTCCGGGACAGGGGGGATGGCCCAGTACTTC. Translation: CSASGTGGMAQYF.